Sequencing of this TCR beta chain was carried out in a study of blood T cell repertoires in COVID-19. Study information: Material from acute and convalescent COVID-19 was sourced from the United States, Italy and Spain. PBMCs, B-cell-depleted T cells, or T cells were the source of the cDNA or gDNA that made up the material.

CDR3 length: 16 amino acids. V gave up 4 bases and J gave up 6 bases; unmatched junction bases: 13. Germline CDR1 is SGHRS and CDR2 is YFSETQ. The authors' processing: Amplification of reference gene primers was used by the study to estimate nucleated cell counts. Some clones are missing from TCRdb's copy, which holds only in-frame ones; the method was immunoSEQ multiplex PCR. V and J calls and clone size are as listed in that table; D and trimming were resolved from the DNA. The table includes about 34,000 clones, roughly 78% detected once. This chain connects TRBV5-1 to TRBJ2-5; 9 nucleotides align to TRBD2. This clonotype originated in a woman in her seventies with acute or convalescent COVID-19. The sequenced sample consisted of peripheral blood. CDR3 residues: CASSALLAGSRKTQYF. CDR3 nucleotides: TGCGCCAGCAGCGCCCTTCTAGCGGGGAGTCGGAAGACCCAGTACTTC.